The rows below give T cell receptor beta chains drawn from one sample of a study of memory CD4+ T cells and cytomegalovirus serostatus. Using immunoSEQ multiplex PCR, the repertoire was profiled, and TCRdb retains in-frame clones only, with some absent. The sample shows under 100,000 clones, more than 70% of them seen only once. The material sequenced was memory CD4+ T cells from blood. The receptors derive from an adult in good health and CMV-seronegative. CDR3s include the opening cysteine and the closing phenylalanine or tryptophan. The D gene is left open where the match is weak. Expanded clones are given a class, and other clones once, few, many or no size at all.

>TRBJ1-5|TRBV19|NA|NA
TGTGCCAGTAGTATAGACGCGGGGCTCTTGGGTCAGCCCCAGCATTTT
CASSIDAGLLGQPQHF
>TRBJ1-5|TRBV5-8|NA|medium-sized
TGTGCCAGCAGCTTGGGTGGGTATAGCAATCAGCCCCAGCATTTT
CASSLGGYSNQPQHF
>TRBJ2-7|TRBV6-1|NA|NA
TGTGCCAGCAGTGAAGCGCGGTTAGCGGCCGCCTACGAGCAGTACTTC
CASSEARLAAAYEQYF
>TRBJ2-2|TRBV7-6|NA|NA
TGTGCCAGCAGCTACGGGGTCGCGAACACCGGGGAGCTGTTTTTT
CASSYGVANTGELFF
>TRBJ1-6|TRBV28|NA|NA
TGTGCCAGCAGCATAGCGTGGGGGGGTTTCTATAATTCACCCCTCCACTTT
CASSIAWGGFYNSPLHF
>TRBJ2-5|TRBV5-1|NA|NA
TGCGCCAGCAGCTTGGCTTCAGGGCGAGAGACCCAGTACTTC
CASSLASGRETQYF
>TRBJ1-4|TRBV30|NA|NA
TGTGCCTGGAGCCGGGCGGGGGGTTTTGCAACTAATGAAAAACTGTTTTTT
CAWSRAGGFATNEKLFF
>TRBJ2-7|TRBV14|NA|once
TGTGCCAGCAGTCTTCAACGGGGGCCGGGACACCTTTACGAGCAGTACTTC
CASSLQRGPGHLYEQYF
>TRBJ1-2|TRBV10-3|NA|once
TGTGCCATCAGTGACTCTTTGTGGGGACAAGTTGGCTACACCTTC
CAISDSLWGQVGYTF
>TRBJ2-7|TRBV30|NA|NA
TGTGCCTGGAGATCAGCACGCGAGCAGTACTTC
CAWRSAREQYF
>TRBJ2-5|TRBV7-2|TRBD1|few
TGTGCCAGCAGCTCCACAGGGGGCTATGAGACCCAGTACTTC
CASSSTGGYETQYF
>TRBJ2-2|TRBV28|NA|NA
TGTGCCAGCAAGTGGACAGAGAACACCGGGGAGCTGTTTTTT
CASKWTENTGELFF
>TRBJ2-1|TRBV5-6|NA|NA
TGTGCCAGCAGCTTGGCCGGGCTCAATGAGCAGTTCTTC
CASSLAGLNEQFF
>TRBJ2-5|TRBV15|TRBD2|NA
TGTGCCACCAGCAGAGAAGTAGCGGGGGCACAAGAGACCCAGTACTTC
CATSREVAGAQETQYF
>TRBJ1-2|TRBV28|TRBD1|NA
TGTGCCAGCAGCCCCCATCGAACATGGACAGGGGGCAGGGATGGCTACACCTTC
CASSPHRTWTGGRDGYTF
>TRBJ1-1|TRBV21-1|NA|NA
TGTGCCAGCAGCAAAGGGCGGACAAACATGAACACTGAAGCTTTCTTT
CASSKGRTNMNTEAFF
>TRBJ1-5|TRBV19|NA|few
TGTGCCAGTAGTACCATCAAGCAGGGAGATCAGCCCCAGCATTTT
CASSTIKQGDQPQHF
>TRBJ2-2|TRBV27|NA|NA
TGTGCCAGCAGTTTAAGTAGTAGGGATGGCGGGGAGCTGTTTTTT
CASSLSSRDGGELFF
>TRBJ2-6|TRBV7-2|NA|NA
TGTGCCAGCAGCTTTGGCGTCTCTGGGGCCAACGTCCTGACTTTC
CASSFGVSGANVLTF
>TRBJ2-7|TRBV9|TRBD2|once
TGTGCCAGCAGCGGACGGGGGGGCGCTAGGGACGAGCAGTACTTC
CASSGRGGARDEQYF
>TRBJ1-2|TRBV7-9|NA|NA
TGTGCCAGCAGCTTAGCGTTGACATATGGCTACACCTTC
CASSLALTYGYTF
>TRBJ2-2|TRBV28|NA|NA
TGTGCCGCTGCTACACTGAAGACCGGGGAGCTGTTTTTT
CAAATLKTGELFF